The clone carrying this T cell receptor beta chain was found a few times. Its antigen is not known. Germline CDR1 is MNHNS and CDR2 is SASEGT. J lost 7 bases, V lost 7 bases, and 7 bases had no gene match. The CDR3 covers 14 residues. The sample originates from a study of vaccination and CD4 T cells after COVID-19. At the level of the study: A vaccine, either BNT162b2 or mRNA-1273, was given to participants in two doses. At a median approximately 100 days (range 35 to 161) after diagnosis, post-COVID samples were drawn. Broader study findings: Post-vaccination, and not before, a median approximately 89% of reactive clones appeared in convalescent patients.

The treatment is: approximately nine-day PBMC culture with coronavirus spike peptide pools or control peptides (ViraFEST assay). Investigators obtained the unexposed donor's CD4+ T cells before the COVID-19 pandemic (2011-2018). An Oncomine TCR Beta short-read assay was used to sequence the DNA from cultured CD4+ T cells. Genomic DNA extraction was carried out from cultured CD4+ T cells. TCRdb re-analysed the PCR reads in MiXCR, keeping a single row per CDR3 protein. This table holds fewer than 8,500 distinct CDR3 sequences, around half found once. The chain combines TRBV6-1 with TRBJ1-6; TRBD1 matches 7 bases. This TCR came from a human donor in good health. Source material: CD4+ T cells from blood, cultured in vitro. The chain's CDR3 is CASTRDSSNSPLHF. The DNA for the CDR3 is TGTGCCAGCACCCGGGACAGTTCAAATTCACCCCTCCACTTT.